A selection of T cell receptor beta chains follows, all from one sample in a study of beta chain features in type 1 diabetes. Profiled with immunoSEQ multiplex PCR; TCRdb holds only in-frame clones, not every one. The sample has about 290,000 clones, around 7.8% seen once. Sample: central memory CD4+ T cells from blood. These receptors came from a woman aged 18-29 years in good health. Each CDR3 is given without its conserved first and last residue. The order of the fields is V gene, clone size, CDR3 protein. The size entry is marked missing in some rows and otherwise reads once, few, many or a size class.

>TRBV5-4|-
ASSLGLAETYEQY
>TRBV28|few
ASSSPRDRDTEAF
>TRBV5-1|-
ASSLRTSGIETQY
>TRBV4-2|-
ASSQARGGRNQPQH
>TRBV29-1|few
SVEGTSNEKLF
>TRBV6-5|few
ASSYENTRALH
>TRBV5-8|few
ASSWGIQPQH
>TRBV4-3|-
ASSQDRREGSDTQY
>TRBV9|-
ASSVATGPGSRKRPQH
>TRBV29-1|few
SVGLAHEQY